A single sample gave rise to the 11 T cell receptor beta chains below, sequenced in a study of OX40 agonist ivuxolimab in advanced cancers. The protocol used for the library was the immunoSEQ multiplex PCR assay. TCRdb retrieved this table from immuneACCESS and kept in-frame rearrangements only. Not all clones are present; in checked studies, unresolved V genes account for under half, and no reason is known for the remainder. The sample has roughly 76,000 clones on record, 85% to 90% of them singletons. Roughly 3.1% of the sample is taken by the ten largest. The specimen comprised CD4+ or CD8+ T cells sorted from blood, sampled in a trial of the OX40 agonist ivuxolimab. These receptors were obtained from an adult with an advanced solid tumor such as melanoma, head and neck, liver or kidney cancer.

For the CDR3, the DNA is TGTGCCAGTAGTATTTCGGCAGTGAGCTCTGGAAACACCATATATTTT. Translating gives CASSISAVSSGNTIYF. The chain couples TRBV19 to TRBJ1-3; no clear D. Trimming took 3 bases from V and 0 from J, leaving 12 bases between them. Per the germline V gene, CDR1 is LNHDA and CDR2 is SQIVND (reference sequence). There are 16 residues in the CDR3.

The chain links TRBV30 to TRBJ2-1, with D hard to call. CDR1 and CDR2 (germline): GTSNPN, SVGIG (reference sequence). The CDR3 spans 14 residues. The germline V and J ends were trimmed by 2 bases and 4 bases, with 12 bases remaining between them. The CDR3 sequence: CAWSSLGIYNEQFF. In DNA form, the CDR3 reads TGTGCCTGGAGTTCCCTGGGGATATACAATGAGCAGTTCTTC.

This clone has more than one count but fewer than ten. V usage is TRBV30 and J usage is TRBJ1-4, with 7 bases matching TRBD1. Germline loops: CDR1 GTSNPN, CDR2 SVGIG (reference sequence). J gave up 10 bases and V 3 bases, and 5 bases lay outside the gene matches. The CDR3 contains 12 residues. CDR3 region: CAWRAGTAKLFF. The DNA for the CDR3 is TGTGCCTGGAGGGCCGGGACAGCAAAACTGTTTTTT.

V is TRBV7-9 and J is TRBJ1-2, with TRBD1 identical over 7 bases. Trimming removed 3 bases from V and 2 bases from J; junction bases left unmatched: 3. Germline lookup yields CDR1 SEHNR and CDR2 FQNEAQ (reference sequence). The CDR3 is 14 amino acids. CDR3 protein: CASSFGQANYGYTF. The CDR3 DNA reads as TGTGCCAGCAGCTTCGGACAGGCCAACTATGGCTACACCTTC.

The chain combines TRBV4-3 with TRBJ2-5; maybe TRBD2 (7 bases). Trimming removed 5 bases from V and 5 bases from J, with 18 bases in between. This CDR3 spans 15 amino acids. CDR1 LGHNA and CDR2 YSLEER come from the germline V gene. CDR3 nucleotides: TGCGCCAGCAGCAGTGCAAGGGGGGGAAAGGAGACCCAGTACTTC. It specifies CASSSARGGKETQYF.

The V gene is TRBV15, the J gene TRBJ2-1; 8 bases agree with TRBD2. The CDR3 is 15 amino acids. V was clipped by 5 bases and J by 4 bases; unmatched bases: 7. Germline assignment: CDR1 LNHNV and CDR2 YYDKDF (reference sequence). The CDR3 region has the DNA TGTGCCACCAGCGAGGTAGCGGGGAAATACAATGAGCAGTTCTTC. Translated: CATSEVAGKYNEQFF.

The CDR3 sequence: CASSLYRARGTEAFF. In DNA form, the CDR3 reads TGTGCCAGCAGCTTGTACAGGGCAAGAGGCACTGAAGCTTTCTTT. This chain uses TRBV5-4 with TRBJ1-1, with D maybe TRBD1 (6 bases). Trimming removed 1 base from V and 4 bases from J, with 14 bases in between. CDR3 length: 15 residues. From germline, CDR1 is SGHNT and CDR2 YYREEE (reference sequence).

The chain's CDR3 is CASSLLSGASSGANVLTF. CDR3 nucleotides: TGTGCCAGCAGTTTGTTGTCAGGGGCGAGCTCTGGGGCCAACGTCCTGACTTTC. The rearrangement joins TRBV27 to TRBJ2-6, with D maybe TRBD1 (6 bases). CDR3 length: 18 amino acids. V lost 3 bases and J 0 bases, leaving 15 bases between the germline ends. Germline V CDR1 and CDR2: MNHEY, SMNVEV (reference sequence).

This rearrangement joins TRBV19 to TRBJ2-1; 9 nucleotides line up with TRBD1. The CDR3 has 16 residues. Trimming took 3 bases from V and 5 from J; bases not matched to a gene: 8. The germline V gene has CDR1 LNHDA and CDR2 SQIVND (reference sequence). The CDR3 loop reads CASSIGGQGSDNEQFF. In DNA form, the CDR3 reads TGTGCCAGTAGTATTGGCGGACAGGGGTCGGACAATGAGCAGTTCTTC.

The chain uses TRBV18 and TRBJ1-2; D uncertain. V was shortened by 5 bases and J by 1 base, with 14 bases between the two germline ends. Germline CDR1 is KGHSH and CDR2 is LQKENI. The CDR3 runs to 15 residues. CDR3 in DNA: TGTGCCAGCTCATCTAGGGCGCAGATTAACTATGGCTACACCTTC. Protein sequence: CASSSRAQINYGYTF.

The genes are TRBV11-3 and TRBJ1-1; a possible D gene is TRBD1 (5 bases). Per germline, CDR1 SGHNT and CDR2 YENEEA. The germline V and J ends were trimmed by 4 bases and 3 bases, with 12 bases remaining between them. The CDR3 contains 14 residues. CDR3 loop: CASSSRGWDTEAFF. Written as DNA, the CDR3 is TGTGCCAGCAGCTCCCGGGGCTGGGACACTGAAGCTTTCTTT.